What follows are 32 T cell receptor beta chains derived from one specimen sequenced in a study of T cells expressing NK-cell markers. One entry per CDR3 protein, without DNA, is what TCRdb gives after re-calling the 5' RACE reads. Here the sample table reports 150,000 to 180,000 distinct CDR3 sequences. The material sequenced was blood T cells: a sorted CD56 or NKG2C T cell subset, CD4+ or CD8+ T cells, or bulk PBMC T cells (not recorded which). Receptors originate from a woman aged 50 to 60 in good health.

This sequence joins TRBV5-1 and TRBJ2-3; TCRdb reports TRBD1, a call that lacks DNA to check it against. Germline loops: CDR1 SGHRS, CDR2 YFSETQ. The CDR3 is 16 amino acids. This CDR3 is CASSLDGQGLTDTQYF.

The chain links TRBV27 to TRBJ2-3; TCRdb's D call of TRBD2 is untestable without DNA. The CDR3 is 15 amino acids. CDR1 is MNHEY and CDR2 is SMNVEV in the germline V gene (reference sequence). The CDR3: CASSLRDGRTDTQYF.

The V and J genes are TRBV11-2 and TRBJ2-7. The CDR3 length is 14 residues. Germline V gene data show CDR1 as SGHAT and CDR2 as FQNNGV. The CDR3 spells CASSLVVDSYEQYF.

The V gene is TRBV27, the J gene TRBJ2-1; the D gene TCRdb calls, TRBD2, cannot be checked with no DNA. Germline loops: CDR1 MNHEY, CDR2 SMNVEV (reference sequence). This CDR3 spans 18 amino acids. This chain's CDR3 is CASSLYGLAEGMHNEQFF.

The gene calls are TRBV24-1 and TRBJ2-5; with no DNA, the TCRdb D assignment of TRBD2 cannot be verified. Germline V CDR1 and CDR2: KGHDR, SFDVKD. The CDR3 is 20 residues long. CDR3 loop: CATSDLYAPGGPGLKETQYF.

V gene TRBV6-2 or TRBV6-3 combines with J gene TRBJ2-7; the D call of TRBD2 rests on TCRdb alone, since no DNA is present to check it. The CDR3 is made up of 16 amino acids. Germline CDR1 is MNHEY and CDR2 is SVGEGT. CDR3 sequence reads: CASSRIILAGVYEQYF.

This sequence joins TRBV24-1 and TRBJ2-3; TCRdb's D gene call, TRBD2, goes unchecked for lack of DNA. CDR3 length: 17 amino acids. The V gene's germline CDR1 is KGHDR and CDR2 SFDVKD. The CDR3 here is CATSDLGAGRITDTQYF.

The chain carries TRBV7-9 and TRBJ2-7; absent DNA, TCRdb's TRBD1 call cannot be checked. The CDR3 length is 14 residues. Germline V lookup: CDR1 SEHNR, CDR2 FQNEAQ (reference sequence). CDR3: CASSTDRVSREQYF.

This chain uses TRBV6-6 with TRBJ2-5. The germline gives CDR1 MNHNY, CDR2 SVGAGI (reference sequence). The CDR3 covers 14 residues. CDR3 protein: CASSYSLEEETQYF.

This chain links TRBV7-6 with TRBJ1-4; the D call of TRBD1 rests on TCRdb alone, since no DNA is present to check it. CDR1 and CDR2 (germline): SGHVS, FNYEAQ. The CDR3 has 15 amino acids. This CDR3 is CASSLAPGANEKLFF.

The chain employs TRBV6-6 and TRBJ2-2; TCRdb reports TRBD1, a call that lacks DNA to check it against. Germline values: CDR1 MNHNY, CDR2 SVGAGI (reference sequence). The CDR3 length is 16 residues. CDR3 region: CASSYRATANTGELFF.

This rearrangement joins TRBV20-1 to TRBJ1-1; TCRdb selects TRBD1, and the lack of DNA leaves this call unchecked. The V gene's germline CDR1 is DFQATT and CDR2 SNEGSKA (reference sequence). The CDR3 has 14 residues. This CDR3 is CSAPNRDRGAEAFF.

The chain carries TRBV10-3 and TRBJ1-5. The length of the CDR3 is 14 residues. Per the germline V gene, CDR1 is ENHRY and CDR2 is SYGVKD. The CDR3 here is CATRAGEGNQPQHF.

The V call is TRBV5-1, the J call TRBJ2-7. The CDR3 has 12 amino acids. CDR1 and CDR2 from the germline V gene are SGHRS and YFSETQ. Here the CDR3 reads CASSFRSDEQYF. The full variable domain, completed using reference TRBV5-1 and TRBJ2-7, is KAGVTQTPRYLIKTRGQQVTLSCSPISGHRSVSWYQQTPGQGLQFLFEYFSETQRNKGNFPGRFSGRQFSNSRSEMNVSTLELGDSALYLCASSFRSDEQYFGPGTRLTVT.

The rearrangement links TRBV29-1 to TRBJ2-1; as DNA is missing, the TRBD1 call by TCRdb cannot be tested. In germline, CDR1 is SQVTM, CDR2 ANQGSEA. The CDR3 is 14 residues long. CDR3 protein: CSAPRGSIYNEQFF.

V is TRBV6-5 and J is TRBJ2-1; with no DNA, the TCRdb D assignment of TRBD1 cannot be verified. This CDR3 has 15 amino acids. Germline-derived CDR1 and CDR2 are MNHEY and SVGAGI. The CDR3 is CASNWGLSSYNEQFF.

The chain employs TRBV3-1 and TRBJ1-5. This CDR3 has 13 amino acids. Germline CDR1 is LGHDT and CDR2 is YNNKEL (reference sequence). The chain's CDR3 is CASKVESNQPQHF.

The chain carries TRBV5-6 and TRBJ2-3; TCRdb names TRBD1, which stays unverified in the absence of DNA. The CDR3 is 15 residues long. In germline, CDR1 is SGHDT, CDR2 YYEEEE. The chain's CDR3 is CASSLGTGKTDTQYF.

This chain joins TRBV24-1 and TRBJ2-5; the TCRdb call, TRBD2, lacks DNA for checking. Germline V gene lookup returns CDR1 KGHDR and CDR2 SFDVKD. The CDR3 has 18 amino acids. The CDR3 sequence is CATSDPTGTRTNVGTQYF.

The CDR3 sequence: CASGLHGGSSYNEQFF. This rearrangement joins TRBV6-4 to TRBJ2-1. CDR1 and CDR2 (germline): MRHNA, SNTAGT. There are 16 residues in the CDR3.

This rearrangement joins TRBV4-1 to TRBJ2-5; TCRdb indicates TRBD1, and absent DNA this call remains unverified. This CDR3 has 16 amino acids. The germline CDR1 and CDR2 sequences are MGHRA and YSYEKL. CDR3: CASSQSGQVYRETQYF.

CDR3: CASSVASGRGGDTQYF. V and J are TRBV9 and TRBJ2-3; without DNA, the TCRdb call of TRBD2 cannot be checked. The length of the CDR3 is 16 residues. Germline V CDR1 and CDR2: SGDLS, YYNGEE.

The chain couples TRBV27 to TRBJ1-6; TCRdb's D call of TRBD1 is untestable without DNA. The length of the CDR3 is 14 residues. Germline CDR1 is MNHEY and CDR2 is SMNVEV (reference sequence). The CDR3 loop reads CASSFGGDNSPLHF.

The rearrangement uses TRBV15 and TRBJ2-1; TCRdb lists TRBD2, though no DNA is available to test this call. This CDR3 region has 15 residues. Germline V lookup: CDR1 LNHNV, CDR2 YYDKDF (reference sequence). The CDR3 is CATSRGLAGGLEQFF.

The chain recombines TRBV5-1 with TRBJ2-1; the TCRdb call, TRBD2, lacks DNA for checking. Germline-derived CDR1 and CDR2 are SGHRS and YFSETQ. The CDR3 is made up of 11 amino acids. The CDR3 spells CASLGGGQQFF.

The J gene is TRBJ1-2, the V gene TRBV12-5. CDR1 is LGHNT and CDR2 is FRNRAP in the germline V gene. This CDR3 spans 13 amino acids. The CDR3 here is CASGRGTLDGYTF. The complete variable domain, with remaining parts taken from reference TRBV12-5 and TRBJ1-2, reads DARVTQTPRHKVTEMGQEVTMRCQPILGHNTVFWYRQTMMQGLELLAYFRNRAPLDDSGMPKDRFSAEMPDATLATLKIQPSEPRDSAVYFCASGRGTLDGYTFGSGTRLTVV.

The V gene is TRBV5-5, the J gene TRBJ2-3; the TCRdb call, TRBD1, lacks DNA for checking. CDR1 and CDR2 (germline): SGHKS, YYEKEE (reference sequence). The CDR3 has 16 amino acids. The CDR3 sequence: CASSWGDRGSTDTQYF. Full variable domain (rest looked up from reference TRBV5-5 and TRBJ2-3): DAGVTQSPTHLIKTRGQQVTLRCSPISGHKSVSWYQQVLGQGPQFIFQYYEKEERGRGNFPDRFSARQFPNYSSELNVNALLLGDSALYLCASSWGDRGSTDTQYFGPGTRLTVL.

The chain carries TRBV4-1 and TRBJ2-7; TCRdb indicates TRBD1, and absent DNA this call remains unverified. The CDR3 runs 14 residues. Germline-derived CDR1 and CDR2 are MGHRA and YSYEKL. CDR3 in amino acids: CASKLEDGATQQYF.

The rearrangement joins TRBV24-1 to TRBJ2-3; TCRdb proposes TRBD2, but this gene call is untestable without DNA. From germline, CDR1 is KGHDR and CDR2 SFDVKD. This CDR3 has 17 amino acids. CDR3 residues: CATSDSSAGYPTDTQYF.

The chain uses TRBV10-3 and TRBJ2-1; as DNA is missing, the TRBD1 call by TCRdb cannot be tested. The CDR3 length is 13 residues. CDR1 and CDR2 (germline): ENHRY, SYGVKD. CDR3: CAISGPQIHEQFF.

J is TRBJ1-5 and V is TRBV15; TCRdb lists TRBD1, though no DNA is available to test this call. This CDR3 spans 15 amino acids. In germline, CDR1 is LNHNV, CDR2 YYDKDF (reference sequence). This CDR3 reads CATSIRQASNQPQHF.

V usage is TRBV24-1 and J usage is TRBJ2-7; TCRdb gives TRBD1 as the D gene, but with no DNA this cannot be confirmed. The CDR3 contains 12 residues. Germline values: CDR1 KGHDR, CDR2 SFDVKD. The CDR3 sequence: CATGTGSSAQYF.